This TCR beta chain was recorded in a study of beta chain features in type 1 diabetes. At the level of the study: Cell yields, age and gender were similar between patients and healthy donors.

Central memory, naive, regulatory and stem cell-like memory CD4+ cells were sorted by CD45RO/CCR7/CD25/CD127/CD95/CD27. Per germline, CDR1 SGHAT and CDR2 FQNNGV. This CDR3 comprises 14 residues. Trimming removed 1 base from V and 5 bases from J, with 9 bases in between. Points from the study as a whole: Among all four CD4+ subsets, Type 1 diabetes patients had TCRB CDR3s that were moderately but significantly shorter. Any HLA effect on TCRB rearrangement was left unresolved by small sub-analyses.

Investigators reverse transcribed all isolated RNA, so they sequenced expressed TCRB transcripts. The assay was immunoSEQ multiplex PCR, and TCRdb's table has in-frame clones only and misses some. The sample lists about 230,000 clones; around 9.6% were seen once. A note on this clone: The antigen is undetermined.

Sequenced: naive CD4+ T cells from blood. This TCR was recovered from a young woman in good health. The rearrangement uses TRBV11-2 and TRBJ2-4, with a possible D match to TRBD2 (6 bases). The CDR3 spells CASSLGGGQNIQYF. The CDR3 coding sequence is TGTGCCAGCAGCTTAGGCGGAGGGCAAAACATTCAGTACTTC.